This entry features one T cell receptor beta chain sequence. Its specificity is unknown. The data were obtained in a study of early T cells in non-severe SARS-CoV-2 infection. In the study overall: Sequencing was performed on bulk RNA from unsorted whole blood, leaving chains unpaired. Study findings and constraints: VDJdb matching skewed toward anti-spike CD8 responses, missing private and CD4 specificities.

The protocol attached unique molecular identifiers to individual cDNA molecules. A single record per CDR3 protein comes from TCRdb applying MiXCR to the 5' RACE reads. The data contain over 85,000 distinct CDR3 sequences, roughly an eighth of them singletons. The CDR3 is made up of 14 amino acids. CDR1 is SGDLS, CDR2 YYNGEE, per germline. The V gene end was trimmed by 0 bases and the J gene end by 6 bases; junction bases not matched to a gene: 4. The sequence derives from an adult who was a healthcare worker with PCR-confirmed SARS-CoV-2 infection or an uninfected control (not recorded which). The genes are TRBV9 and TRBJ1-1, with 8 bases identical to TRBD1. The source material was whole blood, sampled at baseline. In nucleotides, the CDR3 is TGTGCCAGCAGCGTAGAACAGGGGGACGCTGAAGCTTTCTTT. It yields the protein CASSVEQGDAEAFF. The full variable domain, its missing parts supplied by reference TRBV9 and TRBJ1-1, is DSGVTQTPKHLITATGQRVTLRCSPRSGDLSVYWYQQSLDQGLQFLIQYYNGEERAKGNILERFSAQQFPDLHSELNLSSLELGDSALYFCASSVEQGDAEAFFGQGTRLTVV.